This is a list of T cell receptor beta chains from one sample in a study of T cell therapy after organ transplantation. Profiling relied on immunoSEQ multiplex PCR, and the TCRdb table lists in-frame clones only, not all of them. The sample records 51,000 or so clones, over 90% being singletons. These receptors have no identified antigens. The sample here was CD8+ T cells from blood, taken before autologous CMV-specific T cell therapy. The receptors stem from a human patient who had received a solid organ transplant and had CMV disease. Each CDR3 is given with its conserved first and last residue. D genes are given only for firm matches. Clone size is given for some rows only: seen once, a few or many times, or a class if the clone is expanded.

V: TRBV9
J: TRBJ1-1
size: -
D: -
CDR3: CASSAGEGVGTEAFF
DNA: TGTGCCAGCAGCGCAGGGGAAGGGGTGGGCACTGAAGCTTTCTTT

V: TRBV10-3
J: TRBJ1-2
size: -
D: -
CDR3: CAISEAEWGVDYGYTF
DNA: TGTGCCATCAGTGAGGCCGAGTGGGGGGTAGACTATGGCTACACCTTC

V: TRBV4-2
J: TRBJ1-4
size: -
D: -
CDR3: CASSQAAPFNRATNEKLFF
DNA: TGTGCCAGCAGCCAAGCTGCCCCCTTTAACAGAGCAACTAATGAAAAACTGTTTTTT

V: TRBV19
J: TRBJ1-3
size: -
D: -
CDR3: CASSPGGDSGNTIYF
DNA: TGTGCCAGTAGCCCTGGGGGAGACTCTGGAAACACCATATATTTT

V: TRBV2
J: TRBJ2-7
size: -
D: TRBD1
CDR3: CASRSPIPGTGRDEQYF
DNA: TGTGCCAGCAGATCCCCAATCCCCGGGACAGGAAGAGACGAGCAGTACTTC

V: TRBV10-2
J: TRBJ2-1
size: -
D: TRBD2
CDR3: CASSDLAGINEQFF
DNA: TGCGCCAGCAGTGACCTAGCGGGAATCAATGAGCAGTTCTTC

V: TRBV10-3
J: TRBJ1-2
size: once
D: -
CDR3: CAISESPRVGHTF
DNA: TGTGCCATCAGTGAGTCGCCCCGCGTGGGGCACACCTTC

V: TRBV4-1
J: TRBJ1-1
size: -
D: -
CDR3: CASSQEGGNTEAFF
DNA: TGCGCCAGCAGCCAAGAAGGCGGGAACACTGAAGCTTTCTTT

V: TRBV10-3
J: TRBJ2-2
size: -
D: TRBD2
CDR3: CAISEYGGLPDTGELFF
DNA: TGTGCCATCAGTGAGTATGGGGGACTACCCGACACCGGGGAGCTGTTTTTT

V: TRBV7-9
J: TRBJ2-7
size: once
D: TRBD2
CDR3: CASSLFGTSGGWNSYEQYF
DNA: TGTGCCAGCAGCTTATTTGGGACTAGCGGGGGTTGGAACTCCTACGAGCAGTACTTC

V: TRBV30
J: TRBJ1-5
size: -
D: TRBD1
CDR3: CAWSEGAVSNQPQHF
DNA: TGTGCCTGGAGTGAGGGGGCCGTTAGCAATCAGCCCCAGCATTTT

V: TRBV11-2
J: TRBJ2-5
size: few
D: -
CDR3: CASSAEGNLGETQYF
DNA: TGTGCCAGCAGCGCGGAAGGGAATCTCGGGGAGACCCAGTACTTC

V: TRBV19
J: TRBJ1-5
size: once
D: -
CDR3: CASSIASPGNQPQHF
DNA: TGTGCCAGTAGTATCGCCAGTCCGGGCAATCAGCCCCAGCATTTT